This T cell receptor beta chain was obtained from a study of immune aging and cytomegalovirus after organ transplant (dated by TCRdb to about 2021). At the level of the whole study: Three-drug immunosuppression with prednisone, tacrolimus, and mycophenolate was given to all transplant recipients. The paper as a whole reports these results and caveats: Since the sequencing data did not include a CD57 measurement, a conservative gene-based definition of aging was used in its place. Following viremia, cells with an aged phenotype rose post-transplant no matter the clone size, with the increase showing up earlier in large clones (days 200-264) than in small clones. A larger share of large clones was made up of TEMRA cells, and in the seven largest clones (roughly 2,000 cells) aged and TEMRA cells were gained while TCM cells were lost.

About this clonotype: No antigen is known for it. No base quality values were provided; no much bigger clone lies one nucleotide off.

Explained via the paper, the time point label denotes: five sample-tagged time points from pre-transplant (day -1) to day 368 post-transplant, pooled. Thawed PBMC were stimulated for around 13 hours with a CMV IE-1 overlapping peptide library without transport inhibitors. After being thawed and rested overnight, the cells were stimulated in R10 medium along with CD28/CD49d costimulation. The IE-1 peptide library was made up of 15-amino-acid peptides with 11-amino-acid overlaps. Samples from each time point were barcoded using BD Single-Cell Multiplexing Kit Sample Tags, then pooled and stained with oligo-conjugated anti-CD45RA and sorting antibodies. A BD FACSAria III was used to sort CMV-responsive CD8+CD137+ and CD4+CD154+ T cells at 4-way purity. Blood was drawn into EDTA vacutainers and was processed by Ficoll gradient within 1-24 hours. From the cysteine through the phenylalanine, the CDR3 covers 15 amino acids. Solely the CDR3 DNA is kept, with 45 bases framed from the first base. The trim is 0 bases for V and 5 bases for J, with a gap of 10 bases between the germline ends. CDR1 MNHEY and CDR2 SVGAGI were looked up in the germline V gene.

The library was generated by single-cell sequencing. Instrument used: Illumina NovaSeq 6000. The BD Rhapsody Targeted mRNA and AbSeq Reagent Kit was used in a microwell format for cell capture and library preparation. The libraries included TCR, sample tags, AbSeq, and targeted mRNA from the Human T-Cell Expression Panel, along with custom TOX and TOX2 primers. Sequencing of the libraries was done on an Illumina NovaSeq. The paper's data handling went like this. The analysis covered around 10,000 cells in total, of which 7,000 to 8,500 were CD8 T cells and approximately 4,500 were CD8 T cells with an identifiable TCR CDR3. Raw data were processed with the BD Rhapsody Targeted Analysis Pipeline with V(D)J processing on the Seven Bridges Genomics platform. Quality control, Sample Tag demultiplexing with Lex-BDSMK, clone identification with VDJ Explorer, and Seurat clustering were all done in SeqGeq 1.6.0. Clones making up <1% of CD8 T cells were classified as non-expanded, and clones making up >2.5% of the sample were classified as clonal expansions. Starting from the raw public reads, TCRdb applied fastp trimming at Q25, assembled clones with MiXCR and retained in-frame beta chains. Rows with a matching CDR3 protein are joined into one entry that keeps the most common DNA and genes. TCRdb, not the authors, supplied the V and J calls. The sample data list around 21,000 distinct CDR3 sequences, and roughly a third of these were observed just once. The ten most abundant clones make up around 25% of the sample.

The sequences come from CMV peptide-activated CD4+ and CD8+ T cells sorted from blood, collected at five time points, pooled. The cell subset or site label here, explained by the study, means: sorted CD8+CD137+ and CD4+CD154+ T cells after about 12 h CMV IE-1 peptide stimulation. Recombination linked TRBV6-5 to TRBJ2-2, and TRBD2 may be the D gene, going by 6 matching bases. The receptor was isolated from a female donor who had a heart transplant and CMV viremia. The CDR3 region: CASSYSASGTGELFF. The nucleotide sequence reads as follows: TGTGCCAGCAGTTACTCGGCCAGCGGGACCGGGGAGCTGTTTTTT.